Sequencing of this T cell receptor (beta chain) was carried out in a study of PD-L1 blockade in urothelial cancer. Turning to the study itself: Individuals in the cohort had been given 0 to 3 earlier chemotherapy regimens.

The CDR3 runs 18 residues. The V gene end was trimmed by 4 bases and the J gene end by 0 bases; junction bases not matched to a gene: 9. Germline V gene lookup returns CDR1 SGHRS and CDR2 YFSETQ. Time point described: peripheral blood 6 weeks after treatment start. Assay: immunoSEQ multiplex PCR; the TCRdb copy retains only in-frame clones and omits some. The table lists more than 95,000 clones, 86% of them singletons. This clonotype was obtained from a man aged 50 to 59 with urothelial cancer. The sequencing here drew on PBMCs, taken around atezolizumab (anti-PD-L1) treatment. The V gene is TRBV5-1, the J gene TRBJ2-3, with 12 bases that match TRBD2. The CDR3 nucleotides read TGCGCCAGCAGCCCCTGGACTAGCGGGGTAGGGAGCACAGATACGCAGTATTTT. It encodes CASSPWTSGVGSTDTQYF.